This passage covers 9 T cell receptor beta chains from one sample sequenced in a study of beta chain features in type 1 diabetes. Which antigens these TCRs recognize remains unknown. Points from the study as a whole: TCRB CDR3 length was moderately but significantly reduced in all four CD4+ subsets of Type 1 diabetes patients.

What was sequenced were expressed TCRB transcripts, since all of the isolated RNA had been reverse transcribed. Here immunoSEQ multiplex PCR was the method, and the copy in TCRdb shows in-frame clones only, minus some. The table has hundreds of thousands of clones, approximately 12% seen once; the top ten hold about 0.01%. Material for sequencing was naive CD4+ T cells from blood. All receptors derive from a woman younger than 30 with type 1 diabetes.

The CDR3 DNA follows: TGCGCCAGCAGCTTGAGGGGGGGCACTGAAGCTTTCTTT. Translated: CASSLRGGTEAFF. The chain uses TRBV5-1 and TRBJ1-1, with D possibly being TRBD1 (6 bases). V dropped 1 base and J dropped 4 bases, with 8 bases sitting between them. In germline, CDR1 is SGHRS, CDR2 YFSETQ. The CDR3 has 13 amino acids. Combining the CDR3 with reference TRBV5-1 and TRBJ1-1 gives the whole variable domain KAGVTQTPRYLIKTRGQQVTLSCSPISGHRSVSWYQQTPGQGLQFLFEYFSETQRNKGNFPGRFSGRQFSNSRSEMNVSTLELGDSALYLCASSLRGGTEAFFGQGTRLTVV.

The rearrangement links TRBV15 to TRBJ1-1; D may be TRBD1 (5 bases). The germline V gene encodes CDR1 LNHNV and CDR2 YYDKDF (reference sequence). The V gene lost 2 bases and the J gene lost 8 bases, with 18 bases spanning the gap. The CDR3 has 15 residues. The CDR3 protein is CATSRKDSPDGEAFF. The CDR3 DNA reads as TGTGCCACCAGCAGAAAAGACAGCCCAGATGGAGAAGCTTTCTTT.

This clone was seen only a few times. The DNA of the CDR3 is TGTGCCTGGAGTGTATCCCGAACTAGCTCCTACAATGAGCAGTTCTTC. Protein sequence: CAWSVSRTSSYNEQFF. The chain combines TRBV30 with TRBJ2-1; tentative D call: TRBD2 (5 bases). The CDR3 runs to 16 residues. Trimming stripped 0 bases from V and 0 bases from J, with 12 bases between. CDR1 and CDR2 (germline): GTSNPN, SVGIG (reference sequence).

This clone was seen only a few times. V usage is TRBV30 and J usage is TRBJ1-3; 7 positions agree with TRBD1. Germline loops: CDR1 GTSNPN, CDR2 SVGIG (reference sequence). Unmatched junction bases numbered 8, after V lost 4 bases and J lost 5 bases. CDR3 size: 14 residues. The CDR3, as DNA: TGTGCCTGGACCAGAAAGGGGGCTAGAAACACCATATATTTT. It encodes CAWTRKGARNTIYF.

J is TRBJ2-3 and V is TRBV7-9, with TRBD2 matching 10 bases. Trimming at V came to 6 bases and at J to 5 bases, leaving 8 bases not matched to a gene. The CDR3 has 15 residues. Germline lookup yields CDR1 SEHNR and CDR2 FQNEAQ (reference sequence). In nucleotides, the CDR3 is TGTGCCAGCAGTTCTCTAGCGGGGGTGGGAGATACGCAGTATTTT. This encodes CASSSLAGVGDTQYF.

The V and J genes are TRBV13 and TRBJ2-7; D not certain. The CDR3 runs to 14 residues. Germline values: CDR1 PRHDT, CDR2 FYEKMQ (reference sequence). V shed 5 bases and J shed 3 bases, with 14 bases lying between them. The CDR3 spells CASSRGRPIYEQYF. The CDR3 nucleotides are TGTGCCAGCAGCCGAGGTAGGCCTATCTACGAGCAGTACTTC.

This clone was detected only a few times. The rearrangement joins TRBV7-2 to TRBJ2-5, with 10 bases that match TRBD2. Germline trimming cut 5 bases from V and 4 bases from J; bases unmatched to any gene: 7. The CDR3 length is 15 residues. Germline V gene lookup returns CDR1 SGHTA and CDR2 FQGNSA. The CDR3 region is CASSRQRGGTETQYF. The CDR3 region has the DNA TGTGCCAGCAGCCGCCAGCGGGGGGGCACAGAGACCCAGTACTTC.

The J gene is TRBJ2-1, the V gene TRBV6-5; 7 bases match TRBD2. The CDR3 consists of 15 residues. Trimming removed 6 bases from V and 3 bases from J; junction bases left unmatched: 8. Per the germline V gene, CDR1 is MNHEY and CDR2 is SVGAGI. CDR3 DNA sequence: TGTGCCAGCAGACCGCTCGGCGGGGGCTACAATGAGCAGTTCTTC. This codes for CASRPLGGGYNEQFF.

This clone was seen a handful of times. The V and J genes are TRBV9 and TRBJ2-1, with TRBD2 identical over 8 bases. Germline trimming cut 6 bases from V and 6 bases from J; bases unmatched to any gene: 14. Per the germline V gene, CDR1 is SGDLS and CDR2 is YYNGEE. This CDR3 has 16 residues. The CDR3 region is CASTRSERERLNEQFF. The CDR3 DNA reads as TGTGCCAGCACCCGATCGGAGCGGGAGCGGCTCAATGAGCAGTTCTTC.